This T cell receptor beta chain was documented in a study of HIV-infected patients and healthy controls. TCRdb reanalysed the 5' RACE reads using MiXCR and keeps one entry per CDR3 protein. Among about 70,000 distinct CDR3 sequences listed, 15% to 20% were seen once. This CDR3 contains 14 residues. Trimming removed 0 bases at V and 6 bases at J, with 12 bases between. The germline V gene encodes CDR1 SGHRS and CDR2 YFSETQ. This clonotype was seen a handful of times. This clonotype originated in a human donor in good health. Sequencing was done on a sample of CD4+ T cells from blood. V gene TRBV5-1 combines with J gene TRBJ1-1, with D maybe TRBD1 (5 bases). For the CDR3, the DNA is TGCGCCAGCAGCTTGGAGAGGGGAAGTCCTGAAGCTTTCTTT. It yields the protein CASSLERGSPEAFF.